Included here is one TCR beta chain sequence, with context. The antigen is not known. This sample was taken from a study of shared clonotypes between healthy human individuals. Study overall: The study used three CD4 naive, three CD4 memory, two CD8 naive and one CD8 memory plate per donor. Study-level findings and limits: Clonotype sharing across a few donors was observed for 5% to 6.5% of naive CD4 clonotypes.

Every contributor of samples was a Caucasian grown-up residing in Nashville, Tennessee. The test was conducted at deep level. Produced via immunoSEQ multiplex PCR; TCRdb's table is partial and in-frame only. Here the sample spans a few million clones, around nine tenths being singletons. What was sequenced was naive CD4+ T cells sorted from blood. Subset meaning: CD45RA+ positively selected. The origin of this receptor is a man aged 18 to 35 in good health.

As DNA, the CDR3 is TGTGCCAGCAGTGCCGCTAGCGGGAGGACGACCGGGGAGCTGTTTTTT. The encoded protein is CASSAASGRTTGELFF. The chain is built from TRBV27 and TRBJ2-2, with 11 positions matching TRBD2. Germline loops: CDR1 MNHEY, CDR2 SMNVEV (reference sequence). This CDR3 is built from 16 residues. V dropped 5 bases and J dropped 5; count of bases not matched to a gene: 7.